This note documents a single T cell receptor beta chain sequence. The data were obtained in a study of T-cell reconstitution after alpha-beta-depleted transplantation in children. Unique molecular identifiers tagged the TCRbeta library. MiXCR, run by TCRdb on the PCR reads, gives a single entry per CDR3 protein. The sample includes hundreds of thousands of distinct CDR3 sequences, roughly 17% seen only once; the top ten take about 1.1%. There are 18 residues in the CDR3. Germline V gene lookup returns CDR1 DFQATT and CDR2 SNEGSKA (reference sequence). The trim removed 8 bases at V and 1 base at J, leaving 14 bases unmatched.

The sample here was PBMCs from the stem cell graft donor, taken from the stem cell graft. This chain links TRBV20-1 with TRBJ2-1; 13 nucleotides align to TRBD2. The clonotype was recovered from a human donor who donated a stem cell graft to a child with acute myeloid leukemia. CDR3 in DNA: TGCAGTCCGCGGACTAGCGGGGGTTCCGTTGGGTCCTACAATGAGCAGTTCTTC. It is translated as CSPRTSGGSVGSYNEQFF.